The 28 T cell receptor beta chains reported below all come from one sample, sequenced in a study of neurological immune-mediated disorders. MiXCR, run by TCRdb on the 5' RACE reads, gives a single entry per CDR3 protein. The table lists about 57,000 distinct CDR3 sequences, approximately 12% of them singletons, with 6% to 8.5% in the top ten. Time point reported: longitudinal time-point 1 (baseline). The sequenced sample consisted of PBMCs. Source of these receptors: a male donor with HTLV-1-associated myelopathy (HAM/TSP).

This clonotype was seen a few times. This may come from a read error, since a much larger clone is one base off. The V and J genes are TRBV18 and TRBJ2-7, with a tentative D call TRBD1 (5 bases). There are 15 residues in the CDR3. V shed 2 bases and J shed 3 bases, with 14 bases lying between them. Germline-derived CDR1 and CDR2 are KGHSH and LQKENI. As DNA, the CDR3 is TGTGCCAGCTCACCAGTACAGGTGGATGACTACGAGCAGTACTTC. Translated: CASSPVQVDDYEQYF.

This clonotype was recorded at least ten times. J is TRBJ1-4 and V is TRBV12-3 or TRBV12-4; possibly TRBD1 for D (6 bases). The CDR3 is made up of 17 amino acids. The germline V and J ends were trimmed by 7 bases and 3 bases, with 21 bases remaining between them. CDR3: CASTRKGQSVANEKLFF. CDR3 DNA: TGTGCCAGCACCCGTAAAGGACAGTCGGTAGCTAATGAAAAACTGTTTTTT.

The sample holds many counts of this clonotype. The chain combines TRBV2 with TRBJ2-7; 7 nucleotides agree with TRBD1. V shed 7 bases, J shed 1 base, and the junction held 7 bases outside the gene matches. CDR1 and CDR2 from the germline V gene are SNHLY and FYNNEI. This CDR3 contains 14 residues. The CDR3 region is CASKGQSASYEQYF. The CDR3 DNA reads TGTGCCAGCAAGGGACAGAGCGCTTCCTACGAGCAGTACTTC.

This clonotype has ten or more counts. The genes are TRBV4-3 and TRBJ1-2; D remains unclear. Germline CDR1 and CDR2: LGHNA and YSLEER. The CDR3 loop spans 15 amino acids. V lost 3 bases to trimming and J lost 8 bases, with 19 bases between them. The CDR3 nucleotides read TGCGCCAGCAGCCACCCAGACATGGAGGCAGACGGCTACACCTTC. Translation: CASSHPDMEADGYTF.

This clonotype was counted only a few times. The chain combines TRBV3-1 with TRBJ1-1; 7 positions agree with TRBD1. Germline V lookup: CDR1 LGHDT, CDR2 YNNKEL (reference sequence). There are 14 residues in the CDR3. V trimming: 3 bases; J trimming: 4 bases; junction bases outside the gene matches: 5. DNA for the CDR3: TGTGCCAGCAGCCAGAAGACAGGGACCACTGAAGCTTTCTTT. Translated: CASSQKTGTTEAFF.

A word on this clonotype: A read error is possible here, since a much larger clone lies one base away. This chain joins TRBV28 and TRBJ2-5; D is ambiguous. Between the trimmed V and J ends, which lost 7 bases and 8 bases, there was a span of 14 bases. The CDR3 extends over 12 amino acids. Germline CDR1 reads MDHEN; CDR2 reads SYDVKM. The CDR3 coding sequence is TGTGCCAGCACCCCTAGGAGAGATACCCAGTACTTC. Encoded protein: CASTPRRDTQYF. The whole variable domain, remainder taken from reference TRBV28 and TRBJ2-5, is DVKVTQSSRYLVKRTGEKVFLECVQDMDHENMFWYRQDPGLGLRLIYFSYDVKMKEKGDIPEGYSVSREKKERFSLILESASTNQTSMYLCASTPRRDTQYFGPGTRLLVL.

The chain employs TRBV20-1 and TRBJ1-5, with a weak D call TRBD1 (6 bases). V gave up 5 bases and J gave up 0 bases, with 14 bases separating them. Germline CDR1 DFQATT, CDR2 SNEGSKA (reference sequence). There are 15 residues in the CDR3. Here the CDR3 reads CSAAPLQGSNQPQHF. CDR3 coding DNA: TGCAGTGCTGCACCCCTACAGGGTAGCAATCAGCCCCAGCATTTT.

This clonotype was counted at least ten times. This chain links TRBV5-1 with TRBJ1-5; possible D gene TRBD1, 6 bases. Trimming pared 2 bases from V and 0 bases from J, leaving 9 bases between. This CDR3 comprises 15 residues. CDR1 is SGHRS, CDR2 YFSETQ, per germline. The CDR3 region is CASSFTGNSNQPQHF. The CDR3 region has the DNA TGCGCCAGCAGCTTTACAGGGAATAGCAATCAGCCCCAGCATTTT.

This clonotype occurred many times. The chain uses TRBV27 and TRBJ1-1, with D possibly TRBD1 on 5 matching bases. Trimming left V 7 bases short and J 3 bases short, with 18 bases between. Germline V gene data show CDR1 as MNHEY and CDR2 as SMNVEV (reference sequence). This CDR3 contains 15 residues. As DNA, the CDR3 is TGTGCCAGCACCCCTTCCCGGCCAGGGTACACTGAAGCTTTCTTT. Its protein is CASTPSRPGYTEAFF.

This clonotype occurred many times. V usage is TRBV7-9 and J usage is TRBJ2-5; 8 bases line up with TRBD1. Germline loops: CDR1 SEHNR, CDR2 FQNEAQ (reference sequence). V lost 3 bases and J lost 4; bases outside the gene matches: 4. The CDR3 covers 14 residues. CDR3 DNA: TGTGCCAGCAGCTTCTCAGGGGGCCGAGAGACCCAGTACTTC. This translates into CASSFSGGRETQYF.

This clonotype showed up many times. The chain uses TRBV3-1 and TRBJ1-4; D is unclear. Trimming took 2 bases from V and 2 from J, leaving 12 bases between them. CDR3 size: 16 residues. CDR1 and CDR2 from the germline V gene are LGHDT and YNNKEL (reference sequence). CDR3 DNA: TGTGCCAGCAGCCAAACAGCAACTGGGACTAATGAAAAACTGTTTTTT. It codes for CASSQTATGTNEKLFF.

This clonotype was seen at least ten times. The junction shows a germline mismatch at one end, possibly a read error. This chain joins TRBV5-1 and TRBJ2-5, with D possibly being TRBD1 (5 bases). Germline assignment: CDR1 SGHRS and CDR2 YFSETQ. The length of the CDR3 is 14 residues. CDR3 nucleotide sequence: TGTGCCAGCAGCTTGGGTCAGGGACAAGAGACCCAGTACTTC. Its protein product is CASSLGQGQETQYF.

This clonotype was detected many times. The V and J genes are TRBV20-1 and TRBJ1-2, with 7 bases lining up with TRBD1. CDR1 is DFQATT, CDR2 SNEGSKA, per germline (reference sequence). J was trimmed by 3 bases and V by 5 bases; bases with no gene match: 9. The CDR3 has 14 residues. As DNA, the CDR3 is TGCAGTGCTCCAGACAGGGCTGGTGACTATGGCTACACCTTC. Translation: CSAPDRAGDYGYTF.

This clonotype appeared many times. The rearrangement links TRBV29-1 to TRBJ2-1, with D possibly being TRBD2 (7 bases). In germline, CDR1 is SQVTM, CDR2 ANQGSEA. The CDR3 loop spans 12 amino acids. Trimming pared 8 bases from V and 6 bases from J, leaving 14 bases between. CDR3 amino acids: CSLGGHSNEQFF. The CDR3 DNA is TGCAGCTTGGGGGGGCACTCCAATGAGCAGTTCTTC.

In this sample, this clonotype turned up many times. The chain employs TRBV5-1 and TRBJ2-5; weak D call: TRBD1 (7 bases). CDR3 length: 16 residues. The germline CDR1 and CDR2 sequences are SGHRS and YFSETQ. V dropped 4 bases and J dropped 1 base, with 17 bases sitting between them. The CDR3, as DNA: TGCGCCAGCAGCATTATACCGGGGGACAGCCAAGAGACCCAGTACTTC. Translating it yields CASSIIPGDSQETQYF.

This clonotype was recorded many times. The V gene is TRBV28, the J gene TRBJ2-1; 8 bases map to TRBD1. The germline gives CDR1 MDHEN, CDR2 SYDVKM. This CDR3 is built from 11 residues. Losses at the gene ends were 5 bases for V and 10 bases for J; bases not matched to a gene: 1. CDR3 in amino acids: CASSHRGEQFF. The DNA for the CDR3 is TGTGCCAGCAGTCACAGGGGGGAGCAGTTCTTC.

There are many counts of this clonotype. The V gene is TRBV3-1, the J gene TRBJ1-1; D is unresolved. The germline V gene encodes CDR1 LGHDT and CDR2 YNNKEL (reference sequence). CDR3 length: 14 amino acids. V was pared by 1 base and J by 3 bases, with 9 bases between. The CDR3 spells CASSQAPVHTEAFF. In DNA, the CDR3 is TGTGCCAGCAGCCAAGCCCCGGTGCACACTGAAGCTTTCTTT.

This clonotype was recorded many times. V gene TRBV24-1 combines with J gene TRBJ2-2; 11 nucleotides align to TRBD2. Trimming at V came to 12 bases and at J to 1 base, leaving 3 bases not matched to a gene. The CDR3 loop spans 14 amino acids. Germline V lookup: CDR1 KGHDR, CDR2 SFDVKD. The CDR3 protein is CAAGTSGNTGELFF. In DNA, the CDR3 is TGTGCCGCCGGGACTAGCGGGAACACCGGGGAGCTGTTTTTT.

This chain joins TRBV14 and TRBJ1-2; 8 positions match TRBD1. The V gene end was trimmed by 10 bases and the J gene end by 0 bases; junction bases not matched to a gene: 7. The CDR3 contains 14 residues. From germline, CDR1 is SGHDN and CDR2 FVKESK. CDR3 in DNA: TGTGCCATTCCTAGACAGGGGACTAACTATGGCTACACCTTC. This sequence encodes CAIPRQGTNYGYTF.

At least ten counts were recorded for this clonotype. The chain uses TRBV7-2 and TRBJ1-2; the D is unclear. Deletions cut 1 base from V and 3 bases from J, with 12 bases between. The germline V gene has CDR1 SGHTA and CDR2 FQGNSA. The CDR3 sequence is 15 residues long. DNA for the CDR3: TGTGCCAGCAGCTTAGAGCGGGGAAGACACTATGGCTACACCTTC. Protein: CASSLERGRHYGYTF.

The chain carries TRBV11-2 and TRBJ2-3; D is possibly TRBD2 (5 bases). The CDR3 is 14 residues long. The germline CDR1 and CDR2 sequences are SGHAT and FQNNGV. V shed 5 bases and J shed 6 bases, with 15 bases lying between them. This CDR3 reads CASSPRGSSDTQYF. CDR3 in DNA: TGTGCCAGCAGCCCCCGGGGATCCAGCGATACGCAGTATTTT. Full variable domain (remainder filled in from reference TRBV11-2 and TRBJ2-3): EAGVAQSPRYKIIEKRQSVAFWCNPISGHATLYWYQQILGQGPKLLIQFQNNGVVDDSQLPKDRFSAERLKGVDSTLKIQPAKLEDSAVYLCASSPRGSSDTQYFGPGTRLTVL.

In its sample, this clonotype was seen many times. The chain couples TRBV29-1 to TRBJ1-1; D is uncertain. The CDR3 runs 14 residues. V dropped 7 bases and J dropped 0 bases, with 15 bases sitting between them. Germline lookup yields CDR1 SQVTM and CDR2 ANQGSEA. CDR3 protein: CSAGQVTLNTEAFF. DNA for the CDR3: TGCAGCGCTGGCCAGGTAACCCTGAACACTGAAGCTTTCTTT.

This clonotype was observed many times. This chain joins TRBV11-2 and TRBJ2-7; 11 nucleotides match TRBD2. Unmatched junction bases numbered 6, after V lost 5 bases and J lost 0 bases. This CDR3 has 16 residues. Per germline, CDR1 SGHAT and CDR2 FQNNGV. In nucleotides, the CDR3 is TGTGCCAGCAGCCCGGGGACTAGCGGATTCTCCTACGAGCAGTACTTC. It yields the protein CASSPGTSGFSYEQYF.

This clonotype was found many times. Here the CDR3 reads CASSLLGDGYGYTF. CDR3 nucleotides: TGTGCCAGCAGCTTACTGGGGGACGGCTATGGCTACACCTTC. The J gene is TRBJ1-2, the V gene TRBV7-9; the D gene is possibly TRBD1 (5 bases). The CDR3 extends over 14 amino acids. V lost 2 bases, J lost 4 bases, and 11 bases lay in between. Germline V gene data show CDR1 as SEHNR and CDR2 as FQNEAQ (reference sequence).

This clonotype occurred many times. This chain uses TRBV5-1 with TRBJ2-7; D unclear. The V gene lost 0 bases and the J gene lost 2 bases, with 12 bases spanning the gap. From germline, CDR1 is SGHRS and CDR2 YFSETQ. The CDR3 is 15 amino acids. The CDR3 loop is CASSLVAGDTYEQYF. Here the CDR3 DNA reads TGCGCCAGCAGCTTGGTGGCAGGAGATACCTACGAGCAGTACTTC.

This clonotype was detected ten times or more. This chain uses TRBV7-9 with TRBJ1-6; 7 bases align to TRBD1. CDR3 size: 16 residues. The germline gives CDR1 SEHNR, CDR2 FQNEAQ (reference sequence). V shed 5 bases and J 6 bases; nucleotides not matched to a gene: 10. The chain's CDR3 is CASSPQGRDSNSPLHF. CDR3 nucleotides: TGTGCCAGCAGCCCCCAAGGCCGGGACAGTAATTCACCCCTCCACTTT.

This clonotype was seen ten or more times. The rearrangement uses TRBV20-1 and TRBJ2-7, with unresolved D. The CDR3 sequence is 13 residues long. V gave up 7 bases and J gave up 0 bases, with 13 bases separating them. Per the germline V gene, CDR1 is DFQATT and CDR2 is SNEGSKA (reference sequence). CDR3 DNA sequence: TGCAGTGTTCCACATGTAAGCTCCTACGAGCAGTACTTC. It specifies CSVPHVSSYEQYF.

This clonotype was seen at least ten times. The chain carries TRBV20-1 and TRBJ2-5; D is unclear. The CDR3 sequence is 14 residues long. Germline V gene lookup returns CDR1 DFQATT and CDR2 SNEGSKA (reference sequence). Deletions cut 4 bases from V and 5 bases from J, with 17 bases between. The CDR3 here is CSAIVTTMWETQYF. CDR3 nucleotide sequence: TGCAGTGCTATAGTGACCACCATGTGGGAGACCCAGTACTTC.